This record concerns one TCR beta chain sequence. Its antigen is as yet unknown. The data originate from a study of a mutant IDH1 vaccine in newly diagnosed glioma. Repertoires were generated with immunoSEQ multiplex PCR, while TCRdb's copy carries only in-frame clones and drops some. The sample lists about 33,000 clones; 70% to 90% were seen once. As to time point: week 23, last vaccination. Vaccinated patients received 300 ug of mutant IDH1 20-mer peptide per dose, with topical imiquimod. Each tumor in the donors was a new WHO grade 3 or 4 astrocytoma, IDH1-mutant and ATRX-lost. V was shortened by 4 bases and J by 0 bases, with 15 bases between the two germline ends. CDR3 length: 16 residues. From germline, CDR1 is LGHNA and CDR2 YNFKEQ.

Source: PBMCs, taken from a glioma patient whose treatment included an IDH1 peptide vaccine. The J gene is TRBJ1-1, the V gene TRBV4-2, with a tentative D call TRBD1 (5 bases). The sequence came from a middle-aged man with glioma. The CDR3 region is CASSPLSDSVNTEAFF. The CDR3, as DNA: TGTGCCAGCAGCCCACTGAGTGACAGTGTGAACACTGAAGCTTTCTTT.